These T cell receptor beta chains were read from a single sample in a study of blood T cell repertoires in COVID-19. Data came from immunoSEQ multiplex PCR; TCRdb stores just in-frame clones and leaves some out. This repertoire shows approximately 70,000 clones, 75% to 95% found once; its top ten account for around 13%. Sequences were obtained from peripheral blood. All receptors derive from a human donor with active COVID-19. The donor label of this sample is uncertain. Both conserved end residues are part of each CDR3. The D gene is left open where the match is weak. The size of a clone is reported for some rows only, either as once, few or many, or as a class for expanded clones.

v_call	j_call	clone_size	d_call	cdr3_aa	cdr3_nt
TRBV19	TRBJ2-3	-	TRBD2	CASRKTSGSTDTQYF	TGTGCCAGTAGGAAGACTAGCGGGAGCACAGATACGCAGTATTTT
TRBV7-2	TRBJ2-1	-	TRBD2	CASSLAGFFLAGDEQFF	TGTGCCAGCAGCTTAGCGGGTTTTTTTCTAGCGGGAGATGAGCAGTTCTTC
TRBV9	TRBJ1-5	-	TRBD1	CASSVGGGGTGGNQPQHF	TGTGCCAGCAGCGTAGGGGGAGGAGGGACAGGGGGCAATCAGCCCCAGCATTTT
TRBV15	TRBJ1-5	-	TRBD1	CATSRDANRGNQPQHF	TGTGCCACCAGCAGAGACGCGAACAGGGGAAATCAGCCCCAGCATTTT
TRBV11-2	TRBJ2-1	-	TRBD2	CASSLAGGVPYNEQFF	TGTGCCAGCAGCTTAGCTGGGGGGGTCCCCTACAATGAGCAGTTCTTC
TRBV10-1	TRBJ2-3	-	TRBD2	CASREREGTDTQYF	TGCGCCAGTCGGGAGCGGGAAGGCACAGATACGCAGTATTTT
TRBV20-1	TRBJ2-7	-	TRBD2	CSASLASGSYEQYF	TGCAGTGCTAGTTTGGCTAGCGGATCCTACGAGCAGTACTTC
TRBV28	TRBJ1-4	-	-	CATKRTVIEKLFF	TGTGCCACGAAGAGGACAGTCATAGAAAAACTGTTTTTT
TRBV15	TRBJ2-1	-	TRBD2	CATSSTSGRYYNEQFF	TGTGCCACCAGCTCGACTAGCGGGAGGTACTACAATGAGCAGTTCTTC
TRBV28	TRBJ1-3	-	TRBD1	CASSSSGGPRGNTIYF	TGTGCCAGCAGTTCCTCAGGGGGACCGAGGGGAAACACCATATATTTT
TRBV6-5	TRBJ2-7	-	TRBD1	CASSRRGQGYEQYF	TGTGCCAGCAGTCGCCGTGGACAGGGGTACGAGCAGTACTTC
TRBV28	TRBJ2-1	-	-	CASQTVTYNEQFF	TGTGCCAGCCAAACAGTCACCTACAATGAGCAGTTCTTC
TRBV5-1	TRBJ2-2	once	-	CASSLEGRDTGELFF	TGCGCCAGCAGCTTGGAGGGCAGGGATACCGGGGAGCTGTTTTTT
TRBV20-1	TRBJ1-2	-	TRBD1	CSARTGRGYTF	TGCAGTGCAAGGACAGGGCGCGGCTACACCTTC
TRBV5-4	TRBJ2-1	-	TRBD2	CASSPGTSGRAVNEQFF	TGTGCCAGCAGCCCGGGGACTAGCGGGAGGGCCGTCAATGAGCAGTTCTTC
TRBV29-1	TRBJ1-2	-	-	CSVVRGVQLGYGYTF	TGCAGCGTTGTTCGGGGGGTTCAGCTTGGCTATGGCTACACCTTC
TRBV27	TRBJ1-6	-	TRBD1	CASSNHRGSPLHF	TGTGCCAGCAGTAACCACAGGGGTTCACCCCTCCACTTT
TRBV28	TRBJ1-3	-	TRBD1	CASSPTVGQGAGNTIYF	TGTGCCAGCAGTCCCACCGTTGGACAGGGGGCTGGAAACACCATATATTTT
TRBV3-1/TRBV3-2	TRBJ2-7	-	-	CASSQDDRRPYEQYF	TGTGCCAGCAGCCAAGATGACAGGCGACCCTACGAGCAGTACTTC
TRBV6-5	TRBJ2-3	-	-	CASSYSWRTDTQYF	TGTGCCAGCAGTTACAGCTGGAGAACAGATACGCAGTATTTT
TRBV5-1	TRBJ2-7	-	TRBD2	CASSLGTSASYEQYF	TGCGCCAGCAGCTTGGGAACTAGCGCATCCTACGAGCAGTACTTC
TRBV5-1	TRBJ2-1	-	TRBD2	CASSPMTSGSINEQFF	TGCGCCAGCAGCCCGATGACTAGCGGGAGTATAAATGAGCAGTTCTTC
TRBV6-2/TRBV6-3	TRBJ2-1	-	-	CASSYAGYNEQFF	TGTGCCAGCAGTTACGCGGGGTACAATGAGCAGTTCTTC
TRBV28	TRBJ1-2	-	-	CASRLGIGYGYTF	TGTGCCAGCAGACTAGGGATCGGGTATGGCTACACCTTC
TRBV11-3	TRBJ2-1	-	-	CASSLDSATLLDNEQFF	TGTGCCAGCAGCTTAGATAGCGCGACGTTGCTTGACAATGAGCAGTTCTTC
TRBV5-1	TRBJ2-2	-	TRBD2	CASRSSGGLNTGELFF	TGCGCCAGCAGATCCAGCGGGGGGCTGAACACCGGGGAGCTGTTTTTT
TRBV6-5	TRBJ1-2	-	TRBD1	CASSYLDRGKRGYTF	TGTGCCAGCAGTTACTTGGACAGGGGGAAACGTGGCTACACCTTC
TRBV7-8	TRBJ1-1	-	-	CASSLDPGWSTEAFF	TGTGCCAGCAGCTTAGATCCGGGATGGAGCACTGAAGCTTTCTTT
TRBV30	TRBJ1-1	-	-	CAWTGFRNTEAFF	TGTGCCTGGACAGGGTTCAGGAACACTGAAGCTTTCTTT
TRBV5-4	TRBJ2-1	-	TRBD2	CASSPGARAGGTEQFF	TGTGCCAGCAGCCCGGGGGCTCGGGCGGGGGGGACTGAGCAGTTCTTC
TRBV28	TRBJ2-1	-	TRBD2	CASTAGGSSYNEQFF	TGTGCCAGCACCGCGGGCGGGAGCTCCTACAATGAGCAGTTCTTC
TRBV11-3	TRBJ1-1	-	TRBD1	CASSSGQGAWRTEAFF	TGTGCCAGCAGCTCTGGACAGGGGGCCTGGAGGACTGAAGCTTTCTTT
TRBV27	TRBJ1-5	-	TRBD1	CASSLMRGHKPQHF	TGTGCCAGCAGTTTAATGAGGGGGCATAAGCCCCAGCATTTT
TRBV27	TRBJ1-2	-	TRBD1	CASRRGGTGEGYTF	TGTGCCAGCAGACGAGGGGGGACAGGGGAGGGCTACACCTTC
TRBV19	TRBJ1-2	-	-	CASSIPVLGGYTF	TGTGCCAGTAGTATACCAGTACTCGGGGGCTACACCTTC
TRBV7-2	TRBJ1-2	-	-	CASSLAGGEGYTF	TGTGCCAGCAGCTTAGCCGGAGGGGAGGGCTACACCTTC
TRBV9	TRBJ2-5	once	TRBD2	CASSSPGLAGETQYF	TGTGCCAGCAGCTCACCGGGACTAGCGGGAGAGACCCAGTACTTC
TRBV3-1/TRBV3-2	TRBJ2-1	-	TRBD2	CASSPMTGTTNEQFF	TGTGCCAGCAGTCCCATGACCGGGACTACCAATGAGCAGTTCTTC
TRBV6-5	TRBJ2-1	-	-	CASSPGRQYNEQFF	TGTGCCAGCAGTCCCGGACGACAGTACAATGAGCAGTTCTTC
TRBV28	TRBJ1-2	-	TRBD1	CASSLGQDPGYTF	TGTGCCAGCAGTTTGGGACAGGACCCCGGCTACACCTTC
TRBV6-4	TRBJ1-4	-	-	CASSDSETGKLFF	TGTGCCAGCAGTGACTCGGAAACAGGAAAACTGTTTTTT
TRBV28	TRBJ1-2	-	-	CASSGGGAIDGYTF	TGTGCCAGCAGCGGGGGGGGCGCGATCGATGGCTACACCTTC